A single sample is the source of the 32 T cell receptor beta chains below, sequenced in a study of shared clonotypes between healthy human individuals (dated by TCRdb to the early 2020s). Library generation was performed with the immunoSEQ multiplex PCR assay. In TCRdb, the immuneACCESS table is reduced to in-frame sequences with V and J assigned. These tables do not hold every clone; where another copy was compared, an unresolved V gene accounts for under half, and the others remain unexplained. This sample comprises around 200,000 clones, over 85% of them detected only once. The ten biggest clones cover 0.067% of the sample. Sequencing was done on a sample of naive CD4+ T cells sorted from blood. The intended sense of this specimen's cell subset or site label: CD45RA+ positively selected. The source is a woman in her twenties or thirties in good health.

The rearrangement uses TRBV4-2 and TRBJ2-7; tentative D call: TRBD1 (5 bases). The CDR3 length is 16 residues. Germline V gives CDR1 LGHNA, CDR2 YNFKEQ. The V end lost 1 base, the J end lost 5 bases, and 18 bases lay between the germline ends. The CDR3 DNA follows: TGTGCCAGCAGCCAAGTCCTCCCCACAGGAAGGGACGAGCAGTACTTC. It yields the protein CASSQVLPTGRDEQYF.

This clone was seen only a few times. This chain connects TRBV2 to TRBJ2-7; possible D gene TRBD2, 6 bases. The CDR3 spans 15 residues. V lost 6 bases and J lost 6, with 21 bases in between. CDR1 is SNHLY, CDR2 FYNNEI, per germline. CDR3 coding DNA: TGTGCCAGCAGCCCCTGGGGGACTCCTCTTATCGAGCAGTACTTC. Protein: CASSPWGTPLIEQYF.

CDR3 sequence: CSAGTAEKLFF. In DNA form, the CDR3 reads TGCAGCGCCGGGACCGCAGAAAAACTGTTTTTT. The chain has TRBV29-1 and TRBJ1-4; a weak D match, TRBD1 (5 bases). CDR3 length: 11 residues. With 7 bases removed from V and 8 bases from J, the gap between germline ends came to 11 bases. Germline loops: CDR1 SQVTM, CDR2 ANQGSEA.

This clone was recorded once. The chain couples TRBV5-1 to TRBJ2-7; D assignment may be TRBD1 or TRBD2 (5 bases each). Trimming removed 2 bases from V and 2 bases from J, with 14 bases in between. The CDR3 has 15 residues. Germline CDR1 reads SGHRS; CDR2 reads YFSETQ. CDR3 in DNA: TGCGCCAGCAGCTTCGCCGGGACGGCAGCCTACGAGCAGTACTTC. It is translated as CASSFAGTAAYEQYF. Complete variable domain (other parts from reference TRBV5-1 and TRBJ2-7): KAGVTQTPRYLIKTRGQQVTLSCSPISGHRSVSWYQQTPGQGLQFLFEYFSETQRNKGNFPGRFSGRQFSNSRSEMNVSTLELGDSALYLCASSFAGTAAYEQYFGPGTRLTVT.

The rearrangement uses TRBV10-3 and TRBJ2-7; TRBD2 matches 9 bases. The CDR3 sequence is 16 residues long. CDR1 is ENHRY and CDR2 is SYGVKD in the germline V gene. V was pared by 2 bases and J by 1 base, with 6 bases of the junction left unmatched. CDR3 residues: CAISEPTLAGSYEQYF. The CDR3 DNA is TGTGCCATCAGTGAGCCTACGCTAGCGGGGTCCTACGAGCAGTACTTC.

This clone was recorded a few times. V gene TRBV6-1 combines with J gene TRBJ1-2; D is uncertain. The CDR3 is made up of 13 amino acids. V lost 2 bases to trimming and J lost 6 bases, with 10 bases between them. CDR1 MNHNS and CDR2 SASEGT come from the germline V gene. The CDR3 region has the DNA TGTGCCAGCAGTGAACGGCAGTACCATGGCTACACCTTC. Translated: CASSERQYHGYTF.

The CDR3 loop is CASRGQGADTQYF. Written as DNA, the CDR3 is TGTGCCAGCAGGGGACAGGGTGCAGATACGCAGTATTTT. The chain carries TRBV28 and TRBJ2-3; 9 bases agree with TRBD1. This CDR3 has 13 residues. V was clipped by 6 bases and J by 4 bases; unmatched bases: 2. Per the germline V gene, CDR1 is MDHEN and CDR2 is SYDVKM.

The chain carries TRBV5-1 and TRBJ1-4, with 8 bases that match TRBD1. The CDR3 runs to 13 residues. The V gene end was trimmed by 4 bases and the J gene end by 13 bases; junction bases not matched to a gene: 9. Germline CDR1 and CDR2: SGHRS and YFSETQ. The CDR3 loop reads CASSRDRTSGLFF. The CDR3 DNA reads TGCGCCAGCAGCCGGGACAGGACGTCGGGACTGTTTTTT.

The sample holds one count of this clone. The chain uses TRBV6-1 and TRBJ1-1; D is perhaps TRBD1 (5 bases). Germline CDR1 is MNHNS and CDR2 is SASEGT. V lost 6 bases and J lost 1, with 12 bases in between. The CDR3 consists of 14 residues. CDR3 in amino acids: CASRPSQGNTEAFF. Here the CDR3 DNA reads TGTGCCAGCAGGCCCTCTCAGGGGAACACTGAAGCTTTCTTT.

This chain uses TRBV28 with TRBJ2-2; D call uncertain. The CDR3 contains 14 residues. Per the germline V gene, CDR1 is MDHEN and CDR2 is SYDVKM. V was cut by 6 bases and J by 1 base, with 9 bases left in between. The CDR3, as DNA: TGTGCCAGCAGAAACGGCCGGAACACCGGGGAGCTGTTTTTT. Protein sequence: CASRNGRNTGELFF.

The V gene is TRBV7-2, the J gene TRBJ2-5; unclear D gene. The J call is in doubt because the DNA end fits TRBJ2-7 better. There are 11 residues in the CDR3. CDR1 is SGHTA, CDR2 FQGNSA, per germline. CDR3: CASSLVYEQYF. CDR3 coding DNA: TGTGCCAGCAGCTTAGTCTACGAGCAGTACTTC.

The sample holds one count of this clone. V and J are TRBV11-3 and TRBJ1-1; D gene ambiguous. The CDR3 spans 13 residues. Trimming took 5 bases from V and 0 from J, leaving 7 bases between them. Per germline, CDR1 SGHNT and CDR2 YENEEA. Here the CDR3 reads CASSPDVNTEAFF. CDR3 DNA: TGTGCCAGCAGCCCAGATGTGAACACTGAAGCTTTCTTT.

The V call is TRBV2, the J call TRBJ2-1; no clear D gene. In germline, CDR1 is SNHLY, CDR2 FYNNEI. The CDR3 totals 14 residues. V lost 4 bases, J lost 5 bases, and 12 bases lay in between. In DNA, the CDR3 is TGTGCCAGCAGTGCCGTCCGGAATGACAATGAGCAGTTCTTC. Translation gives CASSAVRNDNEQFF.

The V call is TRBV6-6, the J call TRBJ2-6; 7 bases are a match to TRBD1. Germline assignment: CDR1 MNHNY and CDR2 SVGAGI (reference sequence). Trimming at V came to 0 bases and at J to 9 bases, leaving 5 bases not matched to a gene. The CDR3 covers 15 residues. The chain's CDR3 is CASSYSGQQGNVLTF. As DNA, the CDR3 is TGTGCCAGCAGTTACTCGGGACAGCAGGGCAACGTCCTGACTTTC.

The chain employs TRBV28 and TRBJ2-7; D might be TRBD2 (6 bases). The CDR3 is 16 amino acids. V was clipped by 6 bases and J by 3 bases, with 21 bases between them. Germline V lookup: CDR1 MDHEN, CDR2 SYDVKM. The CDR3 protein is CASSSPPQRAGYEQYF. In DNA, the CDR3 is TGTGCCAGCAGCTCCCCCCCCCAGCGGGCAGGCTACGAGCAGTACTTC.

The chain recombines TRBV7-2 with TRBJ2-5, with 9 bases that match TRBD2. TRBJ2-7 explains the end of the DNA better; the J call may be wrong. The CDR3 extends over 16 amino acids. The germline CDR1 and CDR2 sequences are SGHTA and FQGNSA. CDR3 loop: CASSRDGTSRLYEQYF. CDR3 bases: TGTGCCAGCAGCCGCGACGGGACTAGCCGTTTGTACGAGCAGTACTTC.

This clone was observed a single time. V gene TRBV19 combines with J gene TRBJ2-1; 14 positions agree with TRBD2. Germline V gene lookup returns CDR1 LNHDA and CDR2 SQIVND (reference sequence). V was pared by 5 bases and J by 6 bases, with 9 bases of the junction left unmatched. This CDR3 comprises 17 residues. CDR3 coding DNA: TGTGCCAGTAGTCCCTCCGGGACTAGCGGGAGTGGCAATGAGCAGTTCTTC. Its translation is CASSPSGTSGSGNEQFF.

CDR3 in DNA: TGTGCCTGGAGTTTCCGGACAACGTTCGGGAGTACCTACGAGCAGTACTTC. It specifies CAWSFRTTFGSTYEQYF. V and J are TRBV30 and TRBJ2-5; the D gene is possibly TRBD2 (6 bases). Gene TRBJ2-7 matches the end of the DNA better, so the J call may be wrong. In germline, CDR1 is GTSNPN, CDR2 SVGIG (reference sequence). The CDR3 is 17 amino acids.

The rearrangement joins TRBV5-4 to TRBJ1-2; no clear D. This CDR3 is 13 amino acids long. Per germline, CDR1 SGHNT and CDR2 YYREEE (reference sequence). V was shortened by 3 bases and J by 5 bases, with 11 bases between the two germline ends. Written as DNA, the CDR3 is TGTGCCAGCAGCTCCCCAGATTTATATGGCTACACCTTC. It specifies CASSSPDLYGYTF.

This clone showed up just once. The chain couples TRBV10-2 to TRBJ1-2, with D possibly TRBD1 on 6 matching bases. Germline V gene data show CDR1 as WSHSY and CDR2 as SAAADI. V was clipped by 2 bases and J by 3 bases, with 16 bases between them. This CDR3 has 16 residues. The CDR3 sequence: CASSEATRGQDYGYTF. Here the CDR3 DNA reads TGCGCCAGCAGTGAGGCCACCAGGGGTCAGGACTATGGCTACACCTTC.

V and J are TRBV28 and TRBJ1-2, with D unclear. Looked up from germline, CDR1 is MDHEN and CDR2 is SYDVKM. The V end was cut by 4 bases, the J end by 4 bases, with 4 bases between. This CDR3 contains 11 residues. CDR3: CASSSVYGYTF. DNA of the CDR3: TGTGCCAGCAGTTCAGTCTATGGCTACACCTTC.

This chain uses TRBV28 with TRBJ2-7; TRBD2 matches at 12 bases. The CDR3 runs 15 residues. The germline V gene encodes CDR1 MDHEN and CDR2 SYDVKM. V shed 7 bases and J 4 bases; nucleotides not matched to a gene: 8. The CDR3 bases are TGTGCCAGCACCTCGGGACTAGCGGGCATGTACGAGCAGTACTTC. Translating it yields CASTSGLAGMYEQYF.

The chain joins TRBV7-9 to TRBJ2-5, with D perhaps TRBD1 (5 bases). Near its end, the DNA agrees better with TRBJ2-7, so the J call may be wrong. Germline CDR1 and CDR2: SEHNR and FQNEAQ (reference sequence). The CDR3 totals 13 residues. The CDR3 reads CASSSLQGSEQYF. The CDR3 bases are TGTGCCAGCAGCTCCCTCCAGGGATCCGAGCAGTACTTC.

The chain couples TRBV5-5 to TRBJ1-1; D remains ambiguous. The length of the CDR3 is 10 residues. Per the germline V gene, CDR1 is SGHKS and CDR2 is YYEKEE (reference sequence). Trimming took off 6 bases at V and 9 bases at J, with 9 bases between the two ends. The CDR3 region is CASTDWKAFF. For the CDR3, the DNA is TGTGCCAGCACCGACTGGAAAGCTTTCTTT.

This chain joins TRBV7-3 and TRBJ2-6, with 10 bases matching TRBD1. CDR3 length: 18 amino acids. Losses at the gene ends were 5 bases for V and 0 bases for J; bases not matched to a gene: 7. Germline-derived CDR1 and CDR2 are SGHTA and FQGTGA. DNA for the CDR3: TGTGCCAGCAGCGATCCGGGACAGGGGTTCTCTGGGGCCAACGTCCTGACTTTC. Translated: CASSDPGQGFSGANVLTF.

V is TRBV4-1 and J is TRBJ2-7; 10 bases match TRBD2. The V and J ends lost 1 base and 2 bases, in that order; junction bases with no gene match: 5. Germline V CDR1 and CDR2: MGHRA, YSYEKL. The CDR3 is 16 amino acids. In DNA form, the CDR3 reads TGCGCCAGCAGCCAAGGTTTTCTAGCGGGGGCCTACGAGCAGTACTTC. It translates to CASSQGFLAGAYEQYF.

This chain joins TRBV4-2 and TRBJ2-7; 8 bases are shared with TRBD2. Germline V gene data show CDR1 as LGHNA and CDR2 as YNFKEQ. The CDR3 runs 15 residues. J gave up 6 bases and V 0 bases, and 7 bases lay outside the gene matches. The CDR3 DNA is TGTGCCAGCAGCCAAGATCTAAGGCTAGCGGGCGAGCAGTACTTC. Translation gives CASSQDLRLAGEQYF.

The chain links TRBV9 to TRBJ2-7; D uncertain. The CDR3 runs to 15 residues. Trimming pared 1 base from V and 0 bases from J, leaving 11 bases between. Germline CDR1 SGDLS, CDR2 YYNGEE. CDR3 DNA sequence: TGTGCCAGCAGCGTATCTCTTACAGACTCCTACGAGCAGTACTTC. The encoded protein is CASSVSLTDSYEQYF.

The chain links TRBV5-1 to TRBJ2-5; 14 positions match TRBD2. The end of the DNA aligns better with TRBJ2-7, so the J call may be wrong. In germline, CDR1 is SGHRS, CDR2 YFSETQ. This CDR3 spans 16 amino acids. The CDR3 DNA is TGCGCCAGCAGCACGGGGACTAGCGGGAGAGGCTACGAGCAGTACTTC. This encodes CASSTGTSGRGYEQYF.

This clone was recorded a few times. This chain joins TRBV7-9 and TRBJ2-7, with 13 bases identical to TRBD2. Germline V CDR1 and CDR2: SEHNR, FQNEAQ (reference sequence). This CDR3 has 16 amino acids. Losses at the gene ends were 0 bases for V and 3 bases for J; bases not matched to a gene: 2. The CDR3 DNA is TGTGCCAGCAGCTTAGCACTAGCGGGAGGGGGCTACGAGCAGTACTTC. Its protein is CASSLALAGGGYEQYF. The full variable domain, completed using reference TRBV7-9 and TRBJ2-7, is DTGVSQNPRHKITKRGQNVTFRCDPISEHNRLYWYRQTLGQGPEFLTYFQNEAQLEKSRLLSDRFSAERPKGSFSTLEIQRTEQGDSAMYLCASSLALAGGGYEQYFGPGTRLTVT.

The chain employs TRBV7-2 and TRBJ2-7; D is unresolved. The CDR3 is 14 residues long. Germline V gene sequence: CDR1 SGHTA, CDR2 FQGNSA. The ends were cut back, 7 bases at V and 0 bases at J, with 13 bases in the middle. The CDR3, as DNA: TGTGCCAGCACCATGGGGTTGAGCTCCTACGAGCAGTACTTC. It yields the protein CASTMGLSSYEQYF.

The chain employs TRBV7-3 and TRBJ2-2; D is unclear. This CDR3 has 14 amino acids. Germline V gene lookup returns CDR1 SGHTA and CDR2 FQGTGA. Trimming pared 0 bases from V and 0 bases from J, leaving 2 bases between. In DNA form, the CDR3 reads TGTGCCAGCAGCTTAACTCCGAACACCGGGGAGCTGTTTTTT. Its translation is CASSLTPNTGELFF.